This T cell receptor (beta chain) was sequenced for a study of blood T cell repertoires in COVID-19. For the study at large: Specimens from acute and convalescent COVID-19 originated in the United States, Italy and Spain. Nucleic acid was either cDNA or gDNA, and it came from T cells, B-cell-depleted T cells, or PBMCs.

TCRdb's table, derived via immunoSEQ multiplex PCR, lists solely in-frame clones and lacks some. In the table there are about 120,000 clones, 85% to 90% of which are singletons. Germline lookup yields CDR1 MDHEN and CDR2 SYDVKM. This CDR3 has 16 residues. About this clone itself: Compared with germline, one end of the junction differs, possibly owing to a read error.

The sequencing sample was made of peripheral blood. This clonotype originated in a human donor in a cohort sampled during active COVID-19. The chain combines TRBV28 with TRBJ1-5; no definite D call. CDR3 nucleotides: TGTGCCGGCAGTTCGTCCGGCGGGTATAGCAATCAGCCCCAGCATTTT. Its translation is CAGSSSGGYSNQPQHF.